The 21 T cell receptor beta chains given below trace back to one sample, sequenced in a study of siplizumab effects on memory and regulatory T cells. Clones were sequenced by immunoSEQ multiplex PCR, and TCRdb holds only the in-frame ones, with some missing. In the table there are 85,000 to 90,000 clones, about 90% of which are singletons. Sequenced sample: CD4+ T cells sorted from blood. These TCRs come from a human donor in good health.

This chain links TRBV15 with TRBJ1-6; 9 nucleotides align to TRBD1. Germline CDR1 is LNHNV and CDR2 is YYDKDF (reference sequence). Trimming cost V 0 bases and J 10 bases; bases outside gene matches: 7. This CDR3 region has 16 residues. The CDR3 sequence: CATSRDSDRGLSPLHF. In DNA form, the CDR3 reads TGTGCCACCAGCAGAGACTCCGACAGGGGGTTGTCACCCCTCCACTTT.

This clone has just one count. The rearrangement joins TRBV7-9 to TRBJ2-3; D gene unclear. This CDR3 comprises 11 residues. The V end was cut by 3 bases, the J end by 4 bases, with 2 bases between. CDR1 and CDR2 from the germline V gene are SEHNR and FQNEAQ (reference sequence). DNA for the CDR3: TGTGCCAGCAGCTTGTCAGATACGCAGTATTTT. Translation: CASSLSDTQYF.

Comments on this clone: The junction does not match germline at one end; this may be a read error. The chain carries TRBV19 and TRBJ2-3, with TRBD1 as a possible D gene (6 bases). The CDR3 length is 16 residues. Germline V lookup: CDR1 LNHDA, CDR2 SQIVND (reference sequence). DNA for the CDR3: TGTGCCAGTAGTATATTCGGCAGGGGAGACACAGATGCGCAGTATTTT. This gives the protein CASSIFGRGDTDAQYF.

This clone showed up just once. The V gene is TRBV6-4, the J gene TRBJ2-1; TRBD2 aligns across 11 bases. Germline V gives CDR1 MRHNA, CDR2 SNTAGT. The CDR3 sequence is 15 residues long. V lost 4 bases to trimming and J lost 4 bases; unmatched junction nucleotides: 3. Here the CDR3 reads CASSVRLAGYNEQFF. The CDR3 region has the DNA TGTGCCAGCAGTGTACGACTAGCGGGGTACAATGAGCAGTTCTTC.

The rearrangement uses TRBV7-8 and TRBJ2-7; TRBD2 matches 7 bases. J lost 3 bases, V lost 5 bases, and 4 bases had no gene match. Looked up from germline, CDR1 is SGHVS and CDR2 is FQNEAQ. This CDR3 spans 13 amino acids. The DNA of the CDR3 is TGTGCCAGCAGCCTCGGGACTAACTACGAGCAGTACTTC. As protein: CASSLGTNYEQYF. Filled out from reference TRBV7-8 and TRBJ2-7, the complete variable domain reads GAGVSQSPRYKVAKRGQDVALRCDPISGHVSLFWYQQALGQGPEFLTYFQNEAQLDKSGLPSDRFFAERPEGSVSTLKIQRTQQEDSAVYLCASSLGTNYEQYFGPGTRLTVT.

The V gene is TRBV28, the J gene TRBJ1-5, with TRBD1 identical over 8 bases. Germline CDR1 is MDHEN and CDR2 is SYDVKM. The CDR3 length is 14 residues. V shed 5 bases and J 7 bases; nucleotides not matched to a gene: 7. The CDR3 loop is CASSTRTGNQPQHF. The CDR3 bases are TGTGCCAGCAGTACCCGGACAGGGAACCAGCCCCAGCATTTT.

This chain joins TRBV2 and TRBJ2-1; 10 bases line up with TRBD2. From germline, CDR1 is SNHLY and CDR2 FYNNEI. Trimming at V came to 7 bases and at J to 4 bases, leaving 4 bases not matched to a gene. The CDR3 length is 14 residues. The CDR3 region is CASNKREGYNEQFF. The CDR3 nucleotides are TGTGCCAGCAACAAGCGGGAGGGATACAATGAGCAGTTCTTC.

The genes are TRBV18 and TRBJ2-3; 15 bases agree with TRBD2. J gave up 5 bases and V 3 bases, and 6 bases lay outside the gene matches. The CDR3 runs to 17 residues. Per the germline V gene, CDR1 is KGHSH and CDR2 is LQKENI. CDR3 sequence: CASSPPGLAGGLDTQYF. In DNA, the CDR3 is TGTGCCAGCTCACCCCCGGGACTAGCGGGAGGCCTAGATACGCAGTATTTT.

The rearrangement joins TRBV7-2 to TRBJ1-6, with D unclear. The length of the CDR3 is 14 residues. Germline values: CDR1 SGHTA, CDR2 FQGNSA. Trimming stripped 7 bases from V and 8 bases from J, with 15 bases between. The CDR3: CASTLTGAYSPLHF. CDR3 in DNA: TGTGCCAGCACCCTAACGGGCGCGTATTCACCCCTCCACTTT. Together with reference TRBV7-2 and TRBJ1-6, the CDR3 gives the full variable domain: GAGVSQSPSNKVTEKGKDVELRCDPISGHTALYWYRQSLGQGLEFLIYFQGNSAPDKSGLPSDRFSAERTGGSVSTLTIQRTQQEDSAVYLCASTLTGAYSPLHFGNGTRLTVT.

The chain has TRBV7-9 and TRBJ2-3, with 11 bases fitting TRBD2. Germline trimming cut 5 bases from V and 4 bases from J; bases unmatched to any gene: 5. Germline assignment: CDR1 SEHNR and CDR2 FQNEAQ (reference sequence). This CDR3 has 15 amino acids. The CDR3 is CASSTLAGVADTQYF. Here the CDR3 DNA reads TGTGCCAGCAGCACACTAGCGGGAGTAGCAGATACGCAGTATTTT.

The chain joins TRBV6-1 to TRBJ1-1; D gene uncertain. CDR3 size: 11 residues. V gave up 3 bases and J gave up 10 bases, with 9 bases separating them. Per the germline V gene, CDR1 is MNHNS and CDR2 is SASEGT. CDR3 sequence (DNA): TGTGCCAGCAGTGATTTACGGTCAGCTTTCTTT. Amino acids: CASSDLRSAFF.

The CDR3: CASSKGAGYEQYF. CDR3 in DNA: TGTGCCAGTAGTAAAGGGGCAGGTTACGAGCAGTACTTC. The V call is TRBV19, the J call TRBJ2-7; a possible D gene is TRBD1 (5 bases). Germline lookup yields CDR1 LNHDA and CDR2 SQIVND (reference sequence). The V and J ends lost 4 bases and 4 bases respectively, with 11 bases between them. CDR3 length equals 13 residues.

The rearrangement joins TRBV4-3 to TRBJ1-1; D is unclear. Trimming shortened V by 0 bases and J by 11 bases, and 16 bases separated the two germline ends. Germline V gives CDR1 LGHNA, CDR2 YSLEER. This CDR3 has 14 residues. CDR3 amino acids: CASSQEGFGSEAFF. For the CDR3, the DNA is TGCGCCAGCAGCCAAGAAGGGTTCGGGAGCGAGGCTTTCTTT.

The sample holds one count of this clone. The chain joins TRBV25-1 to TRBJ2-1; D perhaps matches TRBD1 (5 bases). The V gene's germline CDR1 is MGHDK and CDR2 SYGVNS. V lost 3 bases and J 8 bases, leaving 11 bases between the germline ends. The CDR3 length is 13 residues. The CDR3 coding sequence is TGTGCCAGCAGTGACAGGGTAGTGGATGAGCAGTTCTTC. Encoded protein: CASSDRVVDEQFF.

This clone was detected a few times. The CDR3 nucleotides read TGTGCCAGCAGCTTAACTAGCGGGAGCCTCCATGAGCAGTTCTTC. This sequence encodes CASSLTSGSLHEQFF. The rearrangement links TRBV6-5 to TRBJ2-1; 11 nucleotides match TRBD2. Germline CDR1 reads MNHEY; CDR2 reads SVGAGI. The CDR3 has 15 residues. The V gene end was trimmed by 6 bases and the J gene end by 8 bases; junction bases not matched to a gene: 9.

This clone was detected only once. The chain is built from TRBV6-4 and TRBJ2-2; no reliable D call. CDR1 and CDR2 from the germline V gene are MRHNA and SNTAGT. V was pared by 6 bases and J by 5 bases, with 16 bases between. This CDR3 contains 15 residues. Here the CDR3 DNA reads TGTGCCAGCAGACCATCGGGTCTGGGAACCGGGGAGCTGTTTTTT. Its protein is CASRPSGLGTGELFF.

V usage is TRBV5-1 and J usage is TRBJ2-3; the D gene is possibly TRBD2 (5 bases). The CDR3 is 15 amino acids. V lost 4 bases and J lost 4, with 16 bases in between. CDR1 and CDR2 from the germline V gene are SGHRS and YFSETQ. CDR3 protein: CASSLPDWTADTQYF. The CDR3 nucleotides are TGCGCCAGCAGCCTTCCGGACTGGACTGCAGATACGCAGTATTTT.

The chain couples TRBV11-2 to TRBJ1-5; 9 bases are a match to TRBD1. From germline, CDR1 is SGHAT and CDR2 FQNNGV. The V and J ends lost 4 bases and 6 bases, in that order; junction bases with no gene match: 7. The CDR3 length is 15 residues. DNA for the CDR3: TGTGCCAGCAGCTCGTTACAGGGGGCGGGTCAGCCCCAGCATTTT. Its translation is CASSSLQGAGQPQHF.

The gene calls are TRBV7-6 and TRBJ2-1; D unclear. Trimming took off 1 base at V and 1 base at J, with 2 bases between the two ends. Germline V CDR1 and CDR2: SGHVS, FNYEAQ. This CDR3 is built from 13 residues. The CDR3 DNA reads as TGTGCCAGCAGCTTAGGGTCCTACAATGAGCAGTTCTTC. Translated: CASSLGSYNEQFF.

The V gene is TRBV21-1, the J gene TRBJ1-6. TRBV21-1 is tagged as a pseudogene. The CDR3 loop spans 11 amino acids. CDR3 sequence reads: CASRLRSPLHF. The CDR3 DNA follows: TGTGCCAGCCGACTGAGGTCACCCCTCCACTTT.

This clone was seen only once. The rearrangement joins TRBV6-5 to TRBJ1-2; the match to TRBD1 covers 7 bases. The CDR3 runs to 13 residues. From germline, CDR1 is MNHEY and CDR2 SVGAGI. The trim removed 4 bases at V and 8 bases at J, leaving 7 bases unmatched. Here the CDR3 reads CASSFPQGRGYTF. CDR3 bases: TGTGCCAGCAGTTTCCCACAGGGGAGGGGCTACACCTTC.